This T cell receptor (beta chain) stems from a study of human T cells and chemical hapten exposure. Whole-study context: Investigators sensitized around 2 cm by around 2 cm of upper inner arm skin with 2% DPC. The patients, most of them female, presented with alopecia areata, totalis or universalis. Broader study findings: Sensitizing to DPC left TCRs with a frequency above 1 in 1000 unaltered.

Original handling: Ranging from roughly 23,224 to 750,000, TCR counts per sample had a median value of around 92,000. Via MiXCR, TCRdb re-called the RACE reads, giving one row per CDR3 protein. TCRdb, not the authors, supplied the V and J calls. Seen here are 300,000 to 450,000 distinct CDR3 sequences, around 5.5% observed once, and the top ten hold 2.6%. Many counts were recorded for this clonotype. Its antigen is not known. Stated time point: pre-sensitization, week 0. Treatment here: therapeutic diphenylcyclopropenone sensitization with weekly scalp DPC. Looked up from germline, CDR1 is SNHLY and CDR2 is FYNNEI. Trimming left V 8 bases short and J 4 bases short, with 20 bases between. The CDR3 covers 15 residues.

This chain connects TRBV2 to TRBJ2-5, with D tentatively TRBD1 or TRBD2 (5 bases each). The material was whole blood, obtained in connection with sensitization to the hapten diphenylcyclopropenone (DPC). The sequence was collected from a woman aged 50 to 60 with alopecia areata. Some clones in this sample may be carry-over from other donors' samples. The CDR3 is CASCLGTRSGETQYF. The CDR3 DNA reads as TGTGCCAGCTGCCTCGGGACCAGGAGCGGAGAGACCCAGTACTTC. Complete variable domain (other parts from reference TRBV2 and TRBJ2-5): EPEVTQTPSHQVTQMGQEVILRCVPISNHLYFYWYRQILGQKVEFLVSFYNNEISEKSEIFDDQFSVERPDGSNFTLKIRSTKLEDSAMYFCASCLGTRSGETQYFGPGTRLLVL.